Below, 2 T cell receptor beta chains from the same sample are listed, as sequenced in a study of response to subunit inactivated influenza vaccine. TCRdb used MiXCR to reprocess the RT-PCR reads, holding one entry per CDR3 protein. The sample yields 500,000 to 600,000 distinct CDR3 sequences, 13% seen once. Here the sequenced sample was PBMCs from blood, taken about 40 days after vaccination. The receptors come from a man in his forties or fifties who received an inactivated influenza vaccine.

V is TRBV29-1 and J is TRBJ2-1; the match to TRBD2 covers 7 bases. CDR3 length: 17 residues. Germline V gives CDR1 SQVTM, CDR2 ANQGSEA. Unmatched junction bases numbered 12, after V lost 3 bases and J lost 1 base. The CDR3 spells CSVDRVAGEGSYNEQFF. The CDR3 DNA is TGCAGCGTTGATCGAGTCGCGGGAGAAGGGTCCTACAATGAGCAGTTCTTC.

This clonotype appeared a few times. Here the CDR3 DNA reads TGTGCCAGCAGTGGGACGGGGAGCTCCTACAATGAGCAGTTCTTC. Its protein product is CASSGTGSSYNEQFF. This chain links TRBV28 with TRBJ2-1; D may match TRBD1 or TRBD2 (5 bases each). Germline V gene sequence: CDR1 MDHEN, CDR2 SYDVKM. V was pared by 5 bases and J by 0 bases, with 11 bases between. This CDR3 spans 15 amino acids. Full variable domain (rest looked up from reference TRBV28 and TRBJ2-1): DVKVTQSSRYLVKRTGEKVFLECVQDMDHENMFWYRQDPGLGLRLIYFSYDVKMKEKGDIPEGYSVSREKKERFSLILESASTNQTSMYLCASSGTGSSYNEQFFGPGTRLTVL.